This TCR beta chain derives from a study of cytomegalovirus exposure and HLA in healthy donors. PCR employed 60 Vbeta and 13 Jbeta primers. Only in-frame clones appear in the TCRdb table, and some are missing; sequencing was by immunoSEQ multiplex PCR. This table holds roughly 160,000 clones, roughly 70% found once. This clone appeared a few times. With 7 bases removed from V and 0 bases from J, the gap between germline ends came to 15 bases. Germline V CDR1 and CDR2: LNHDA, SQIVND (reference sequence). This CDR3 has 15 residues. The sequence was obtained from a young woman in good health and CMV-seropositive. The rearrangement joins TRBV19 to TRBJ1-1; D is possibly TRBD1 (6 bases). Input material: PBMCs. CDR3 sequence reads: CASTPGHSLNTEAFF. CDR3 nucleotide sequence: TGTGCCAGTACACCGGGACACTCCCTGAACACTGAAGCTTTCTTT.